Listed below are T cell receptor beta chains from one sample, sequenced in a study of Ad26.COV2.S vaccination and SARS-CoV-2 variants. Measured with immunoSEQ multiplex PCR; TCRdb has only the in-frame clones, and not every one. The sample carries around 450,000 clones, 80% to 95% recorded once. Sequencing was performed on peripheral blood, taken in a trial of Ad26.COV2.S vaccine versus placebo. The receptors stem from a person between 18 and 60 years old who received the Ad26.COV2.S COVID-19 vaccine or a placebo. Both conserved end residues are part of each CDR3. The D gene is left open where the match is weak. Clone size, where shown, is once, few, many, or a class for clones that have expanded.

D	size	V	J	DNA	CDR3
-	-	TRBV28	TRBJ1-6	TGTGCCAGCAGCCCGGACGGACTCCCTAATAGATCACCCCTCCACTTT	CASSPDGLPNRSPLHF
-	-	TRBV6-2/TRBV6-3	TRBJ2-1	TGTGCCAGCAGTTACGGGGGCGGCGGGCAGTTCTTC	CASSYGGGGQFF
-	-	TRBV7-9	TRBJ2-6	TGTGCCAGCAGCTTAGTGGTGGGCGGGGCCAACGTCCTGACTTTC	CASSLVVGGANVLTF
TRBD1	-	TRBV6-1	TRBJ2-7	TGTGCCAGCAGTGAAGGGGGGACAGGTGCTTACGAGCAGTACTTC	CASSEGGTGAYEQYF
-	-	TRBV28	TRBJ2-7	TGTGCCAGCAGCCCCAGGGTACCCTACGAGCAGTACTTC	CASSPRVPYEQYF
-	-	TRBV2	TRBJ2-2	TGTGCCAGCAGCGGTCCCACGGGAGTTGCTGTCGGGGAGCTGTTTTTT	CASSGPTGVAVGELFF
-	-	TRBV21-1	TRBJ1-6	TGTGCCAGGGGGTTTCAGAGCTCCTATAATTCACCCCTCCACTTT	CARGFQSSYNSPLHF
-	-	TRBV6-5	TRBJ1-1	TGTGCCAGCAGCGTGGGGTCGGGGTCTTGGGCTTTCTTT	CASSVGSGSWAFF
-	once	TRBV15	TRBJ2-7	TGTGCCACCAGCAGAGAGGTAGCGAACTACGAGCAGTACTTC	CATSREVANYEQYF
-	-	TRBV28	TRBJ2-7	TGTGCCAGCAGTTTATCTGGGGCTAAAGAGTCCTACGAGCAGTACTTC	CASSLSGAKESYEQYF
-	-	TRBV27	TRBJ1-6	TGTGCCAGCAGTCCCCCTCCTCACGGGGGCCGGAATTCACCCCTCCACTTT	CASSPPPHGGRNSPLHF